The sequence of this TCR beta chain was determined in a study of identical twins. Findings of the study overall: One should note that invariant MAIT and iNKT cells could partly confound zero-insertion analyses.

In regard to this clonotype: Its antigen is currently unknown.

Each CDR3 protein gets one entry after TCRdb re-called the 5' RACE reads with MiXCR. The sample yields 570,000 or so distinct CDR3 sequences, approximately 9.6% seen once. Germline CDR1 and CDR2: MNHEY and SMNVEV (reference sequence). V lost 3 bases, J lost 6 bases, and 17 bases lay in between. The CDR3 has 15 residues. These same records also appear under a second study, on yellow fever vaccine responses in identical twins. That work states: It has been reported that, in twins, the vaccine T cell response seemed partly convergent and partly personalized.

The clonotype comes from a young woman in good health. The source material was PBMCs. The V gene is TRBV27, the J gene TRBJ1-1; D not certain. This CDR3 reads CASSFGSAVGAEAFF. The CDR3 bases are TGTGCCAGCAGTTTTGGTTCAGCGGTAGGCGCTGAAGCTTTCTTT.